This TCR beta chain was retrieved from a study of shared clonotypes between healthy human individuals. This CDR3 region has 14 residues. In germline, CDR1 is MNHEY, CDR2 SMNVEV (reference sequence). V lost 2 bases, J lost 4 bases, and 12 bases lay in between. Only in-frame clones appear in the TCRdb table, and some are missing; sequencing was by immunoSEQ multiplex PCR. The sample holds some 2.1 million clones, 85% to 95% seen once. Only CD45RO-negative cells positively selected for CCR7 counted as naive CD8 cells, so terminally differentiated effector memory CD45RA+ cells were excluded. This sequence originates from a man between 18 and 35 years old in good health. V usage is TRBV27 and J usage is TRBJ2-7; unclear D gene. Sequencing used naive CD8+ T cells sorted from blood. The CDR3 coding sequence is TGTGCCAGCAGTTTAGCGGCGGTCGGGTACGAGCAGTACTTC. This sequence encodes CASSLAAVGYEQYF.